A selection of T cell receptor beta chains follows, all from one sample in a study of blood T cell repertoires in COVID-19. Produced via immunoSEQ multiplex PCR; TCRdb's table is partial and in-frame only. The sample lists roughly 170,000 clones; about 88% were seen once. Specimen: peripheral blood. These receptors originate from a man in his fifties or sixties with acute or convalescent COVID-19. CDR3s include the opening cysteine and the closing phenylalanine or tryptophan. A D gene is named only where the DNA matches it firmly. Size tells how often a clone was seen (once, few, many) or the class of an expanded clone, and some rows leave it out.

v_call,clone_size,j_call,d_call,cdr3_aa,cdr3_nt
TRBV6-5,.,TRBJ1-2,TRBD1,CASRDRGWPNYGYTF,TGTGCCAGCAGGGACAGGGGATGGCCTAACTATGGCTACACCTTC
TRBV12-3/TRBV12-4,.,TRBJ2-7,TRBD2,CASSQGLGEQYF,TGTGCCAGCAGTCAGGGACTAGGCGAGCAGTACTTC
TRBV28,.,TRBJ1-3,TRBD1,CASSQTGVPAGNTIYF,TGTGCCAGCAGCCAGACAGGGGTCCCCGCGGGAAACACCATATATTTT
TRBV5-8,.,TRBJ1-4,TRBD1,CAIKGADRVGEKLFF,TGTGCCATCAAAGGGGCGGACAGGGTGGGCGAAAAACTGTTTTTT
TRBV30,.,TRBJ2-7,TRBD1,CAWNSGTVSSYEQYF,TGTGCCTGGAACTCCGGGACAGTGAGCTCCTACGAGCAGTACTTC
TRBV5-1,once,TRBJ2-2,TRBD1,CASSRDRVDGELFF,TGCGCCAGCAGCCGGGACAGGGTTGACGGGGAGCTGTTTTTT
TRBV5-8,few,TRBJ1-6,.,CASSQGRNSPLHF,TGTGCCAGCAGTCAGGGGCGGAATTCACCCCTCCACTTT
TRBV5-1,.,TRBJ2-7,TRBD2,CASSPEGGLAGRGEQYF,TGCGCCAGCAGCCCCGAAGGAGGTCTAGCGGGGAGGGGCGAGCAGTACTTC
TRBV4-2,.,TRBJ1-1,.,CASSQDRQAKHIMNTEAFF,TGTGCCAGCAGCCAAGATAGGCAGGCGAAACATATTATGAACACTGAAGCTTTCTTT
TRBV24-1,.,TRBJ2-3,TRBD1,CATSDRTGGSTDTQYF,TGTGCCACCAGTGACCGGACAGGGGGCAGCACAGATACGCAGTATTTT
TRBV5-1,.,TRBJ2-7,.,CASSLGHELGRDEQYF,TGCGCCAGCAGCTTGGGACACGAACTAGGGCGGGACGAGCAGTACTTC
TRBV5-6,.,TRBJ2-5,.,CASSSDPTAQETQYF,TGTGCCAGCAGCTCCGACCCGACAGCCCAAGAGACCCAGTACTTC
TRBV3-1/TRBV3-2,.,TRBJ2-5,.,CASSQPHRNYQETQYF,TGTGCCAGCAGCCAACCCCACAGGAATTACCAAGAGACCCAGTACTTC
TRBV27,few,TRBJ1-2,.,CASSFIGEPYGYTF,TGTGCCAGCAGTTTCATCGGGGAACCCTATGGCTACACCTTC
TRBV27,.,TRBJ2-1,.,CASSLRGTSFF,TGTGCCAGCAGTTTAAGAGGGACAAGCTTCTTC
TRBV7-9,.,TRBJ2-6,.,CASSLGTGITGANVLTF,TGTGCCAGCAGCTTAGGCACAGGTATCACTGGGGCCAACGTCCTGACTTTC
TRBV4-1,few,TRBJ1-1,TRBD1,CASSQLRGDREEAFF,TGCGCCAGCAGCCAGTTAAGAGGGGACAGGGAGGAGGCTTTCTTT
TRBV29-1,.,TRBJ1-2,TRBD1,CSVERGRSYGYTF,TGCAGCGTCGAGAGGGGGCGCAGCTATGGCTACACCTTC
TRBV19,once,TRBJ1-1,.,CASTQNTEAFF,TGTGCCAGTACCCAGAACACTGAAGCTTTCTTT
TRBV24-1,.,TRBJ1-2,.,CATSLGGNYGYTF,TGTGCCACCAGTCTCGGGGGGAACTATGGCTACACCTTC
TRBV3-1/TRBV3-2,.,TRBJ1-1,.,CASSLPGLLNTEAFF,TGTGCCAGCAGCCTCCCAGGGCTTTTGAACACTGAAGCTTTCTTT
TRBV9,.,TRBJ1-5,.,CASSPGRGGRPQHF,TGTGCCAGCAGCCCAGGGCGGGGGGGAAGGCCCCAGCATTTT
TRBV6-5,.,TRBJ1-5,.,CASKRSGSNQPQHF,TGTGCCAGCAAACGGTCAGGGAGCAATCAGCCCCAGCATTTT
TRBV27,.,TRBJ2-1,TRBD2,CASSSIAGGNYNEQFF,TGTGCCAGCAGTTCTATAGCGGGGGGAAACTACAATGAGCAGTTCTTC
TRBV3-1/TRBV3-2,.,TRBJ1-2,.,CASSQPQENYGYTF,TGTGCCAGCAGCCAACCACAGGAGAACTATGGCTACACCTTC
TRBV5-1,.,TRBJ2-5,.,CASSLKSANPRTQYF,TGCGCCAGCAGCTTGAAGAGCGCTAACCCCAGGACCCAGTACTTC
TRBV4-2,.,TRBJ1-6,.,CASSQVRQQPNSPLHF,TGTGCCAGCAGCCAAGTGAGACAGCAACCTAATTCACCCCTCCACTTT
TRBV5-5,.,TRBJ2-5,.,CASSPDSQETQYF,TGTGCCAGCAGCCCCGACAGCCAAGAGACCCAGTACTTC
TRBV5-1,.,TRBJ2-3,TRBD1,CASSFSGGGDTQYF,TGCGCCAGCAGCTTTTCAGGGGGCGGAGATACGCAGTATTTT
TRBV27,.,TRBJ1-2,.,CASGPRSTYGYTF,TGTGCCAGCGGCCCCAGGTCCACCTATGGCTACACCTTC
TRBV5-1,.,TRBJ2-3,.,CASSLSPSSDTQYF,TGCGCCAGCAGCTTGTCCCCTAGCTCAGATACGCAGTATTTT
TRBV19,.,TRBJ1-5,.,CASSIGLGRNRNQPQHF,TGTGCCAGTAGTATTGGTCTGGGCCGGAACCGCAATCAGCCCCAGCATTTT
TRBV19,once,TRBJ1-2,TRBD1,CASTEDRGRGNYGYTF,TGTGCCAGTACTGAGGACAGGGGGCGCGGGAATTATGGCTACACCTTC
TRBV6-2/TRBV6-3,.,TRBJ1-4,.,CASSPKGRHRLSAKGRDEKLFF,TGTGCCAGCAGCCCGAAGGGCAGGCACCGACTCTCTGCAAAGGGGAGGGATGAAAAACTGTTTTTT
TRBV5-4,.,TRBJ2-2,TRBD2,CASSLARGLAGTGELFF,TGTGCCAGCAGCTTGGCCAGGGGACTAGCCGGCACCGGGGAGCTGTTTTTT
TRBV7-3,once,TRBJ2-4,.,CASSLVGQGIQYF,TGTGCCAGCAGCTTGGTGGGGCAAGGCATTCAGTACTTC
TRBV5-1,.,TRBJ1-1,.,CASSRDPRGTSTEAFF,TGCGCCAGCAGTCGCGATCCCAGGGGTACAAGCACTGAAGCTTTCTTT
TRBV6-1,.,TRBJ1-6,TRBD1,CASSDTGTDNSPLHF,TGTGCCAGCAGTGATACCGGGACAGATAATTCACCCCTCCACTTT
TRBV5-5,.,TRBJ2-7,.,CASAAEGTKQYF,TGTGCCAGCGCGGCGGAGGGGACGAAGCAGTACTTC
TRBV4-1,.,TRBJ2-5,TRBD1,CASSHTGDVLQKTQYF,TGCGCCAGCAGCCATACAGGGGACGTGTTACAAAAGACCCAGTACTTC
TRBV6-5,.,TRBJ1-3,.,CASSSFSGNTIYF,TGTGCCAGCAGTTCGTTCTCTGGAAACACCATATATTTT
TRBV7-3,.,TRBJ2-3,TRBD1,CASSQTSGGSTDTQYF,TGTGCCAGCAGCCAGACGTCAGGGGGAAGCACAGATACGCAGTATTTT
TRBV6-5,.,TRBJ1-2,.,CASSYGSGANYGYTF,TGTGCCAGCAGTTACGGCTCGGGGGCTAACTATGGCTACACCTTC